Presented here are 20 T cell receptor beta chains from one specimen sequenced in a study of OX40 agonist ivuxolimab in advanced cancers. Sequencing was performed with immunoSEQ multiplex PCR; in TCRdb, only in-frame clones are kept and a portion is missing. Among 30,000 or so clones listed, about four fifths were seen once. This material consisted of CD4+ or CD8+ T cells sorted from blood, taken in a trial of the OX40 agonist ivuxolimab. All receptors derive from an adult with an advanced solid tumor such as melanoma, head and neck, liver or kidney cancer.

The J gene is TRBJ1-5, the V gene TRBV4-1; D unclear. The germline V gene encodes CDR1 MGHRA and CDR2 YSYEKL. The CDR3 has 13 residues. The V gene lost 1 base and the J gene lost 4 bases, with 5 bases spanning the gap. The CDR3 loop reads CASSQGMNQPQHF. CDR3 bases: TGCGCCAGCAGCCAAGGTATGAATCAGCCCCAGCATTTT.

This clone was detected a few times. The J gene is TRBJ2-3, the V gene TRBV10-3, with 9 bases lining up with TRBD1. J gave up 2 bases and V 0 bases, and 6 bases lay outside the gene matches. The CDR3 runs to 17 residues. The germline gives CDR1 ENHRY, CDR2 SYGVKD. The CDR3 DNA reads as TGTGCCATCAGTGAGTCGAGAGGGACAGGGCTCACAGATACGCAGTATTTT. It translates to CAISESRGTGLTDTQYF.

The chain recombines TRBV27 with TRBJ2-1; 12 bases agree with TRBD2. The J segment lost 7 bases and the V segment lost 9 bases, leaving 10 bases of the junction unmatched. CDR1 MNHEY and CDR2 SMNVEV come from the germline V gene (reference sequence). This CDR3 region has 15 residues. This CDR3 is CASSGLAGSLNEQFF. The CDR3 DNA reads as TGTGCCAGTTCCGGACTAGCGGGATCCCTTAATGAGCAGTTCTTC.

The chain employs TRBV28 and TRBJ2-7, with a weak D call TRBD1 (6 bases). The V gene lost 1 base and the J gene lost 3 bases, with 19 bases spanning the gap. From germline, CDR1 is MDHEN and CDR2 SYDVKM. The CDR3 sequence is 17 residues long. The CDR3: CASSLSLSSGVVYEQYF. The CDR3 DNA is TGTGCCAGCAGTTTATCCCTCTCTTCAGGGGTCGTCTACGAGCAGTACTTC.

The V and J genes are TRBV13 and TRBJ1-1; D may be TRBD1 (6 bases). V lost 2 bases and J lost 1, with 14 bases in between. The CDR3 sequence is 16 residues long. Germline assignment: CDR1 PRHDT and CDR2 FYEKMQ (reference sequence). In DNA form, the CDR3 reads TGTGCCAGCAGCTTACGGCCGACAGGAGAGAACACTGAAGCTTTCTTT. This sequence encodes CASSLRPTGENTEAFF.

Here the CDR3 DNA reads TGTGCCAGCAGCCAGGCGGGACAGGGGGCGCCATACGAGCAGTACTTC. This encodes CASSQAGQGAPYEQYF. The chain employs TRBV11-2 and TRBJ2-7; 12 nucleotides match TRBD1. This CDR3 comprises 16 residues. CDR1 and CDR2 from the germline V gene are SGHAT and FQNNGV. The V gene end was trimmed by 5 bases and the J gene end by 4 bases; junction bases not matched to a gene: 9.

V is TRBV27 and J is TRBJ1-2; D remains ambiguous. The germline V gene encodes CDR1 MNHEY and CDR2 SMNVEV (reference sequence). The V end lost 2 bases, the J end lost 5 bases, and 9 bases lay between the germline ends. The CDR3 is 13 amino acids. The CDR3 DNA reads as TGTGCCAGCAGTTTAAAGGTAGAATATGGCTACACCTTC. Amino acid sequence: CASSLKVEYGYTF.

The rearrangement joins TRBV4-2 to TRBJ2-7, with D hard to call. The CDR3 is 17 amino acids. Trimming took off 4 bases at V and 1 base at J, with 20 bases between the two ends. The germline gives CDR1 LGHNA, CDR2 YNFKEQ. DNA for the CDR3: TGTGCCAGCAGCCCAAGGACGGACCACGAGATTTCCTACGAGCAGTACTTC. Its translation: CASSPRTDHEISYEQYF.

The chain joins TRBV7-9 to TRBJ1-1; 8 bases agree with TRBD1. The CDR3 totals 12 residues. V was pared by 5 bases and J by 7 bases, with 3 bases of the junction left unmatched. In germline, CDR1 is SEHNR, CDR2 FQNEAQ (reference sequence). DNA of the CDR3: TGTGCCAGCAGCCTCGACAGGGGTGAAGCTTTCTTT. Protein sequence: CASSLDRGEAFF. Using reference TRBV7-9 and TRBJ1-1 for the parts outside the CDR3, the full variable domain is DTGVSQNPRHKITKRGQNVTFRCDPISEHNRLYWYRQTLGQGPEFLTYFQNEAQLEKSRLLSDRFSAERPKGSFSTLEIQRTEQGDSAMYLCASSLDRGEAFFGQGTRLTVV.

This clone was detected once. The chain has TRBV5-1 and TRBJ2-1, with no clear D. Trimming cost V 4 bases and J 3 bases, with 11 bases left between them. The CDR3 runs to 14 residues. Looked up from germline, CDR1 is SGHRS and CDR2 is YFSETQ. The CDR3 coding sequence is TGCGCCAGCAGCCCCGGGCCCTACTACAATGAGCAGTTCTTC. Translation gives CASSPGPYYNEQFF.

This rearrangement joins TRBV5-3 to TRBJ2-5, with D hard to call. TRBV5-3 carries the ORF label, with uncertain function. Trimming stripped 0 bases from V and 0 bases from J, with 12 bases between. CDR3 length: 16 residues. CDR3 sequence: CARSLALLRNQETQYF. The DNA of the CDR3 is TGTGCCAGAAGCTTGGCCCTACTGAGGAACCAAGAGACCCAGTACTTC.

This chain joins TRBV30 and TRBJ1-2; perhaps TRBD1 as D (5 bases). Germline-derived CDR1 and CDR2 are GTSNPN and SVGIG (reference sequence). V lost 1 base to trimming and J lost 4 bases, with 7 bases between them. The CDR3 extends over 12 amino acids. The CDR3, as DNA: TGTGCCTGGAGTGGACAGAGCTATGGCTACACCTTC. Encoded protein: CAWSGQSYGYTF.

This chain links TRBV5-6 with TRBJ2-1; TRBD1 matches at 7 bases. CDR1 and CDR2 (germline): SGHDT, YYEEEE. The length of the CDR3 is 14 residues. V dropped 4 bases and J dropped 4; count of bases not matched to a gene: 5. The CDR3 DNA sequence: TGTGCCAGCAGCCTCCGGGACAGATACAATGAGCAGTTCTTC. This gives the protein CASSLRDRYNEQFF.

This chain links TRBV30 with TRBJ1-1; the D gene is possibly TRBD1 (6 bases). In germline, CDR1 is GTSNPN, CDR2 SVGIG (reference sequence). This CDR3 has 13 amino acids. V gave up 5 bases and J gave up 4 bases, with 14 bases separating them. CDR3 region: CAWGRGHSTEAFF. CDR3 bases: TGTGCCTGGGGACGGGGACACAGCACTGAAGCTTTCTTT.

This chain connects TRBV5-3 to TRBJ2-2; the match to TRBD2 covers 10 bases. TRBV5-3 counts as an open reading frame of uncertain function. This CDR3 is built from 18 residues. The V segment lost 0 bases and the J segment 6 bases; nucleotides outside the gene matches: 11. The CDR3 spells CARSLVLAGVGKPGELFF. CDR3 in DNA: TGTGCCAGAAGCTTGGTCCTAGCGGGAGTTGGAAAACCCGGGGAGCTGTTTTTT.

CDR3 nucleotide sequence: TGTGCCAGCAGCCCCCGGACAGAGCAAAATGAAAAACTGTTTTTT. Protein sequence: CASSPRTEQNEKLFF. The rearrangement uses TRBV9 and TRBJ1-4; D is perhaps TRBD1 (6 bases). The germline gives CDR1 SGDLS, CDR2 YYNGEE. The CDR3 consists of 15 residues. V gave up 4 bases and J gave up 5 bases, with 15 bases separating them.

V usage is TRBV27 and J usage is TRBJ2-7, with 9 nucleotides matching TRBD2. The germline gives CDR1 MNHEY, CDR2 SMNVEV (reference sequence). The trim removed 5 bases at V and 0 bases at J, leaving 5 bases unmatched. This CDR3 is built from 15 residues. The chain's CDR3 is CASSIGTSSSYEQYF. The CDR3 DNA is TGTGCCAGCAGTATAGGGACTAGCAGCTCCTACGAGCAGTACTTC.

The CDR3 region is CATSMTSYNEQFF. Written as DNA, the CDR3 is TGTGCCACCAGCATGACAAGTTACAATGAGCAGTTCTTC. This chain links TRBV15 with TRBJ2-1, with D unresolved. CDR1 and CDR2 from the germline V gene are LNHNV and YYDKDF (reference sequence). Trimming cost V 4 bases and J 4 bases, with 8 bases left between them. CDR3 size: 13 residues.

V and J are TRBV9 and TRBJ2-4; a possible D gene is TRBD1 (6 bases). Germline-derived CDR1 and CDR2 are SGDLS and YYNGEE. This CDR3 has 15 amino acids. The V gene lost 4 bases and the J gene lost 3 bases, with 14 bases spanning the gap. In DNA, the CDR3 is TGTGCCAGCAGCCCACAGGGTGTCGGCAAAAACATTCAGTACTTC. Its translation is CASSPQGVGKNIQYF.

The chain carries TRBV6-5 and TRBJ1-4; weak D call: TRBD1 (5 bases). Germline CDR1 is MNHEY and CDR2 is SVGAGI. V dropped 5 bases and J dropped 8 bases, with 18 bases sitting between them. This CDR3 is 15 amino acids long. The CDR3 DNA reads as TGTGCCAGCAGTCCCAGTGGCAGGGTGGTCGAAAAACTGTTTTTT. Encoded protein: CASSPSGRVVEKLFF.